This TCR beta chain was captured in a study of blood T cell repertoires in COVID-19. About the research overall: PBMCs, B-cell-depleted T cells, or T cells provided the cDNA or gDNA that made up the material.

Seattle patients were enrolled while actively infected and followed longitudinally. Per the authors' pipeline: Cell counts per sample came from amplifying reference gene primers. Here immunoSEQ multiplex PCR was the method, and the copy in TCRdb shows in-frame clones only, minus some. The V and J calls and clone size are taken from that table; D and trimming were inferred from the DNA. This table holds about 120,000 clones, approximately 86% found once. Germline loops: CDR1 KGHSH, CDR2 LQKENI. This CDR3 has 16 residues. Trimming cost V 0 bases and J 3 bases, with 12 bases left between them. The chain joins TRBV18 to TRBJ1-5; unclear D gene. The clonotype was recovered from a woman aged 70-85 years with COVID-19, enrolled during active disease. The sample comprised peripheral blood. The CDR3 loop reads CASSPPPGSLNQPQHF. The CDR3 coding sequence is TGTGCCAGCTCACCACCGCCGGGGTCTCTCAATCAGCCCCAGCATTTT.